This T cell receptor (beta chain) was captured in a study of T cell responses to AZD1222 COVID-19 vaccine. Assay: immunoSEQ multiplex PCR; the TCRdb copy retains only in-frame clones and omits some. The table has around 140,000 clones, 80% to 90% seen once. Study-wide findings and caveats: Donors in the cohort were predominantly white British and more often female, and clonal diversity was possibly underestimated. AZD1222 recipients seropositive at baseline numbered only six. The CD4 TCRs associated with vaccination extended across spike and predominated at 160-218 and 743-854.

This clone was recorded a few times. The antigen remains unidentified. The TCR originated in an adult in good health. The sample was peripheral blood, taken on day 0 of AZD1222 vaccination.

Here the CDR3 reads CASSIGGSSSGYTF. CDR3 in DNA: TGTGCCAGCAGTATAGGGGGCTCCTCGTCGGGCTACACCTTC. The chain has TRBV7-9 and TRBJ1-2; 7 bases fit TRBD1. The length of the CDR3 is 14 residues. Germline CDR1 reads SEHNR; CDR2 reads FQNEAQ (reference sequence). With 6 bases clipped from V and 8 bases from J, the junction kept 12 bases outside the gene matches.